The entry below gives a single T cell receptor (beta chain) sequence along with its context. Trimming left V 3 bases short and J 4 bases short, with 4 bases between. The length of the CDR3 is 12 residues. Germline V CDR1 and CDR2: WNHNN, SYGVQD (reference sequence). In the original workflow: Estimates of nucleated cell counts were drawn from the amplification of reference gene primers. Sequencing was performed with immunoSEQ multiplex PCR; in TCRdb, only in-frame clones are kept and a portion is missing. V and J calls and clone size follow that table, whereas D and trimming were derived from the DNA. Among 100,000 to 150,000 clones listed, about 87% were seen once. This sample was included in a study of blood T cell repertoires in COVID-19. Study information: Acute-phase and convalescent COVID-19 samples originated in the United States, Italy and Spain. T cells, B-cell-depleted T cells, or PBMCs supplied cDNA or gDNA.

The source of this sequence is an older woman with acute or convalescent COVID-19. The specimen sequenced was peripheral blood. The rearrangement links TRBV10-1 to TRBJ2-1; no definite D call. The CDR3 bases are TGCGCCAGCAGTGACAATTACAATGAGCAGTTCTTC. Translating it yields CASSDNYNEQFF.